These T cell receptor beta chains were read from a single sample in a study of beta chain features in type 1 diabetes. Assay: immunoSEQ multiplex PCR; the TCRdb copy retains only in-frame clones and omits some. The sample consists of approximately 730,000 clones, roughly 13% of them appearing once. Input material: naive CD4+ T cells from blood. The receptors originated from a man younger than 35 with type 1 diabetes. The CDR3 runs from the conserved cysteine through the conserved F or W. D genes are given only for firm matches. Clone size is shown for a subset of rows, as once, few, many or a class of expanded clone.

j_gene | len | v_gene | abundance | d_gene | CDR3aa | CDR3nt
TRBJ2-3 | 15 | TRBV28 | NA | TRBD2 | CASSSPGGASDTQYF | TGTGCCAGCAGTTCCCCGGGGGGGGCATCAGATACGCAGTATTTT
TRBJ2-1 | 15 | TRBV5-1 | NA | TRBD2 | CASSFTSGAYNEQFF | TGCGCCAGCAGCTTTACTAGCGGGGCCTACAATGAGCAGTTCTTC
TRBJ1-1 | 17 | TRBV7-2 | few | TRBD1 | CASSPMTGTQGDSGAFF | TGTGCCAGCAGCCCCATGACCGGGACACAAGGGGACAGTGGGGCTTTCTTT
TRBJ1-2 | 11 | TRBV7-2 | few | NA | CASSLGGGYTF | TGTGCCAGCAGCTTAGGAGGGGGCTACACCTTC
TRBJ1-4 | 18 | TRBV7-8 | few | TRBD1 | CASSRGTGGSIRNEKLFF | TGTGCCAGCAGCCGCGGGACAGGGGGAAGTATTCGTAATGAAAAACTGTTTTTT
TRBJ2-1 | 17 | TRBV15 | few | TRBD1 | CATAGDSVYPRSGEQFF | TGTGCCACCGCCGGGGACAGTGTATATCCCCGATCGGGTGAGCAGTTCTTC
TRBJ2-5 | 14 | TRBV4-2 | NA | NA | CASSPRDSQETQYF | TGTGCCAGCAGCCCCCGGGACTCACAAGAGACCCAGTACTTC
TRBJ2-5 | 13 | TRBV5-6 | NA | TRBD2 | CASSPRGGRAQYF | TGTGCCAGCAGCCCCCGAGGTGGGAGGGCCCAGTACTTC
TRBJ1-1 | 14 | TRBV15 | few | NA | CATSRAQGRTEAFF | TGTGCCACCAGCAGGGCACAGGGACGGACTGAAGCTTTCTTT
TRBJ1-1 | 14 | TRBV7-9 | NA | NA | CASSETTLNTEAFF | TGTGCCAGCAGCGAAACCACTCTGAACACTGAAGCTTTCTTT
TRBJ1-1 | 13 | TRBV5-1 | NA | NA | CASSFDSQGEAFF | TGCGCCAGCAGCTTCGATAGTCAGGGCGAAGCTTTCTTT
TRBJ1-2 | 15 | TRBV2 | few | NA | CASSARQAAGYGYTF | TGTGCCAGCAGTGCTCGACAGGCGGCGGGGTATGGCTACACCTTC
TRBJ1-1 | 15 | TRBV10-3 | few | NA | CAISESGQVNTEAFF | TGTGCCATCAGTGAGTCCGGACAAGTGAACACTGAAGCTTTCTTT
TRBJ2-3 | 17 | TRBV29-1 | NA | NA | CSVQLPWRGPPTDTQYF | TGCAGCGTTCAATTACCCTGGCGGGGGCCACCCACAGATACGCAGTATTTT
TRBJ2-3 | 11 | TRBV7-2 | few | NA | CASSLYDTQYF | TGTGCCAGCAGCTTATATGATACGCAGTATTTT
TRBJ1-2 | 14 | TRBV2 | NA | NA | CASSDSGLNYGYTF | TGTGCCAGCAGTGATTCGGGCCTAAACTATGGCTACACCTTC
TRBJ2-1 | 16 | TRBV4-2 | NA | NA | CASSQDWDPSYNEQFF | TGTGCCAGCAGCCAAGATTGGGATCCCTCCTACAATGAGCAGTTCTTC
TRBJ2-2 | 15 | TRBV11-3 | few | NA | CASSLGNTNTGELFF | TGTGCCAGCAGCTTGGGCAATACGAACACCGGGGAGCTGTTTTTT
TRBJ2-5 | 12 | TRBV10-2 | few | NA | CASSGQLETQYF | TGCGCCAGCAGTGGACAGTTGGAGACCCAGTACTTC
TRBJ1-2 | 16 | TRBV4-2 | few | NA | CASSQDPAGEVYGYTF | TGTGCCAGCAGCCAAGATCCGGCAGGGGAGGTCTATGGCTACACCTTC
TRBJ2-5 | 12 | TRBV30 | NA | NA | CAWRSVGETQYF | TGTGCCTGGAGGTCGGTGGGGGAGACCCAGTACTTC
TRBJ1-1 | 12 | TRBV5-6 | few | NA | CASSLEYTEAFF | TGTGCCAGCAGCTTGGAATACACTGAAGCTTTCTTT
TRBJ2-7 | 15 | TRBV18 | NA | TRBD1 | CASSPPGTGSYEQYF | TGTGCCAGCTCCCCTCCCGGGACAGGGAGTTACGAGCAGTACTTC
TRBJ2-7 | 14 | TRBV28 | NA | TRBD1 | CASRNRGRYYEQYF | TGTGCCAGCAGAAACAGGGGTCGTTACTACGAGCAGTACTTC
TRBJ1-2 | 14 | TRBV27 | few | NA | CASSLAGDRYGYTF | TGTGCCAGCAGTCTTGCGGGAGACCGCTATGGCTACACCTTC
TRBJ2-5 | 12 | TRBV30 | few | NA | CAWSGGGETQYF | TGTGCCTGGAGTGGAGGGGGTGAGACCCAGTACTTC
TRBJ1-1 | 15 | TRBV19 | few | NA | CASSIHRDWNTEAFF | TGTGCCAGTAGTATCCACCGGGATTGGAACACTGAAGCTTTCTTT
TRBJ2-3 | 15 | TRBV7-9 | few | NA | CASSSAGASTDTQYF | TGTGCCAGCAGCTCGGCCGGGGCCTCCACAGATACGCAGTATTTT
TRBJ2-1 | 16 | TRBV7-2 | few | TRBD2 | CASSLTSGAYYNEQFF | TGTGCCAGCAGCTTGACTAGCGGGGCGTACTACAATGAGCAGTTCTTC
TRBJ1-6 | 17 | TRBV15 | NA | NA | CATSRKGTGFSHSPLHF | TGTGCCACCAGCAGAAAGGGGACGGGTTTCTCTCATTCACCCCTCCACTTT
TRBJ2-7 | 12 | TRBV30 | few | NA | CACGRTIYEQYF | TGTGCCTGCGGACGGACTATCTACGAGCAGTACTTC
TRBJ1-2 | 13 | TRBV7-9 | NA | NA | CASSLGTDRGYTF | TGTGCCAGCAGCTTAGGGACAGACAGAGGCTACACCTTC
TRBJ2-3 | 15 | TRBV11-3 | NA | NA | CASSSQSGITDTQYF | TGTGCCAGCAGCTCCCAAAGCGGAATCACAGATACGCAGTATTTT
TRBJ2-3 | 13 | TRBV6-1 | few | NA | CAARTVSTDTQYF | TGTGCGGCTAGGACAGTTAGCACAGATACGCAGTATTTT
TRBJ1-2 | 13 | TRBV7-9 | NA | NA | CASSSGPDYGYTF | TGTGCCAGCAGCTCCGGGCCAGACTATGGCTACACCTTC
TRBJ1-5 | 15 | TRBV7-2 | once | NA | CASSLGGTPNQPQHF | TGTGCCAGCAGCTTAGGTGGGACTCCCAATCAGCCCCAGCATTTT
TRBJ2-2 | 15 | TRBV5-4 | few | NA | CASSSFSSDTGELFF | TGTGCCAGCAGCTCCTTCTCTAGCGACACCGGGGAGCTGTTTTTT
TRBJ1-2 | 11 | TRBV30 | few | NA | CAWTGAYGYTF | TGTGCCTGGACTGGGGCTTACGGCTACACCTTC
TRBJ2-7 | 13 | TRBV25-1 | NA | NA | CASRKGETYEQYF | TGTGCCAGCAGAAAAGGGGAGACCTACGAGCAGTACTTC
TRBJ2-5 | 14 | TRBV7-2 | NA | NA | CASSTDQGRETQYF | TGTGCCAGCAGCACAGACCAGGGTCGGGAGACCCAGTACTTC
TRBJ1-2 | 12 | TRBV28 | few | NA | CASSFNDYGYTF | TGTGCCAGCAGTTTTAATGACTATGGCTACACCTTC
TRBJ2-2 | 14 | TRBV2 | NA | NA | CASWTAQNTGELFF | TGTGCCAGCTGGACAGCCCAAAACACCGGGGAGCTGTTTTTT
TRBJ1-1 | 14 | TRBV6-5 | NA | NA | CASSYWNGDTEAFF | TGTGCCAGCAGTTACTGGAACGGGGACACTGAAGCTTTCTTT
TRBJ1-1 | 13 | TRBV15 | few | NA | CATTRWGNTEAFF | TGTGCCACCACACGGTGGGGGAACACTGAAGCTTTCTTT
TRBJ1-1 | 14 | TRBV30 | few | NA | CAWSVSLSGTEAFF | TGTGCCTGGAGTGTAAGTCTGTCTGGGACTGAAGCTTTCTTT
TRBJ1-1 | 13 | TRBV18 | NA | NA | CASSQGRDTEAFF | TGTGCCAGCTCACAGGGTAGGGACACTGAAGCTTTCTTT
TRBJ2-5 | 16 | TRBV19 | few | TRBD1 | CASSLLGTANQETQYF | TGTGCCAGTAGTCTGCTGGGGACAGCCAATCAAGAGACCCAGTACTTC
TRBJ1-2 | 13 | TRBV10-1 | NA | TRBD1 | CASSVGQNYGYTF | TGCGCCAGCAGCGTGGGACAGAACTATGGCTACACCTTC
TRBJ1-5 | 14 | TRBV7-2 | few | NA | CASTPQGRNQPQHF | TGTGCCAGCACCCCTCAGGGACGGAATCAGCCCCAGCATTTT